This TCR beta chain was profiled in a study of T cells in Graves' hyperthyroidism and ophthalmopathy (dated by TCRdb to the late 2010s). With respect to the entire study: Peripheral blood samples were taken at the time of initial diagnosis, prior to any treatment. Prospective prediction of ophthalmopathy was tested in an independent validation cohort of 18 hyperthyroidism patients and 17 patients who later progressed to ophthalmopathy. Thyroid tissue and blood T-cell repertoires from six Graves' hyperthyroidism patients were also compared in the study. The paper reports TCR Vbeta CDR3 sequencing of 130 to 150 peripheral blood samples: approximately 41 ophthalmopathy, roughly 74 hyperthyroidism and about 17 progressor patients. To identify distinguishing TCR V-J signatures, a discovery cohort of roughly 100 patients was used, comprising 40 to 45 with Graves' ophthalmopathy and 57 with stable Graves' hyperthyroidism. The 85 to 100 discovery patients were divided at random into training and test sets in a 7:3 ratio. Following sampling, methimazole starting at 30 mg daily was given to hyperthyroidism patients, and high-dose intravenous methylprednisolone was given to ophthalmopathy patients. What the research found in general, with its limitations: Most expanded thyroid clonotypes (frequency above 0.001) were also detected in blood, a finding suggesting that blood repertoires may reflect thyroid immune responses. In cross-validation, a model built on a 13 V-J signature told ophthalmopathy apart from stable hyperthyroidism with 87.88% sensitivity and approximately 81% specificity, and in testing the same model reached 80%/75%. Sample size was not statistically predetermined, and investigators were not blinded to group allocation. In validation, progression to ophthalmopathy was predicted by the model with 65% to 71% sensitivity and just over 72% specificity, a median of about 6.4 months before onset.

Many counts were recorded for this clonotype. Its antigen remains undetermined. No base-level quality is on record; no much larger clone is a single base apart. The TCR beta CDR3 regions were amplified from RNA transcripts. A first-round RT-PCR of the TCR CDR3 used the HTBI primer set with the Qiagen OneStep RT-PCR kit. The libraries were constructed in a second round of multiplex PCR and then size-selected and purified. The libraries were sequenced on an Illumina HiSeq2000 using paired-end 100 bp reads. In the paper's pipeline: SOAPnuke was used to process the raw data, removing reads that contained adapters or uncalled bases, had a mean Phred below 15, or lacked an exact match to the constant primer or identifier. COPE v1.2.5 was used to merge high-quality paired reads, and clonotypes were defined as unique nucleotide sequences. Clonotypes were aligned to IMGT TRBV, TRBD and TRBJ reference segments using MiTCR v1.1. The analysis included only V-J combinations with a frequency above 0.0001, which together covered around 99% of the repertoires. The TCS score was defined as the ratio of F50 (clonal expansion) to E x V (chaos), calculated using BLOSUM62-based TCRdist between CDR3 peptides within each V-J. Welch's t-statistics and random forest reduced 450 to 600 V-J features to 13, which were used in a naive Bayes classifier (R e1071). Using fastp at Q25 and MiXCR, TCRdb reprocessed the public reads and kept productive beta chains. Identical CDR3 protein sequences are pooled into one entry, listed with their most common genes and DNA. The V and J calls here are based on TCRdb, not the publication. The sample table shows around 420,000 distinct CDR3 sequences, and approximately 15% are seen once. Around 7% of the sample belongs to the ten largest clones.

Stable Graves' hyperthyroidism was defined as the absence of progression to ophthalmopathy over 18 months of follow-up. Hyperthyroidism patients were aged 18 to 65 years and newly diagnosed, with disease duration of less than 2 months. Patients with uncontrolled infections, other autoimmune diseases, pregnancy or lactation were excluded. Diagnoses were established on the basis of clinical symptoms, serum thyroxine and TRAb, thyroid ultrasound, and orbital computed tomography. Ficoll-Paque density gradient centrifugation was used to isolate PBMCs from around 10 ml of fresh peripheral blood. Total RNA was extracted with Trizol reagent, and quality was checked on an Agilent 2100 Bioanalyzer. The junction shows trimming of 4 bases on V and 1 base on J, plus 16 bases between the germline ends. The CDR3 holds 16 amino acids from the cysteine to the phenylalanine. The DNA shown is the 48-base CDR3, in frame from base 1. CDR1 and CDR2 are drawn from the germline V gene (reference sequence): MNHEY, SMNVEV.

Sequences were obtained from blood. The sequence derives from a woman aged 18-29 years with Graves' hyperthyroidism. The chain is encoded by TRBV27 joined to TRBJ1-1, with a tentative D gene TRBD1 over 5 matching bases. CDR3 loop: CASSSHAGRGNTEAFF. The DNA reads TGTGCCAGCAGTTCCCATGCAGGGCGGGGGAACACTGAAGCTTTCTTT.